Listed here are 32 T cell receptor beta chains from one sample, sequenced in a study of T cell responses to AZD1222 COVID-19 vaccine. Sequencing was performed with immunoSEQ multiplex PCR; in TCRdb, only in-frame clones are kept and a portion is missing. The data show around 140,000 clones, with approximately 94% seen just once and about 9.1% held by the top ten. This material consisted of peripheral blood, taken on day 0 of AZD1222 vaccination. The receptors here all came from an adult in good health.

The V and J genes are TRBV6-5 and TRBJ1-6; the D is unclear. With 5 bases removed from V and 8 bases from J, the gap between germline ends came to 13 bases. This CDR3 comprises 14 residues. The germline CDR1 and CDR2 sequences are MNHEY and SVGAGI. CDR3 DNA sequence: TGTGCCAGCAGTCCCAGAATCGCTGATTCACCCCTCCACTTT. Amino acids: CASSPRIADSPLHF.

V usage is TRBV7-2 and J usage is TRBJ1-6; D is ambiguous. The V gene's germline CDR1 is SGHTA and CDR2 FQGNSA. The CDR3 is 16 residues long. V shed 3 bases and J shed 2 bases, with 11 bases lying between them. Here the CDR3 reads CASSLYGDPYNSPLHF. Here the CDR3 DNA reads TGTGCCAGCAGCTTGTACGGGGATCCCTATAATTCACCCCTCCACTTT. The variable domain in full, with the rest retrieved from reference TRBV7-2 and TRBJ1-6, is GAGVSQSPSNKVTEKGKDVELRCDPISGHTALYWYRQSLGQGLEFLIYFQGNSAPDKSGLPSDRFSAERTGGSVSTLTIQRTQQEDSAVYLCASSLYGDPYNSPLHFGNGTRLTVT.

CDR3 DNA sequence: TGTGCCAGCAGTGTAGCGGGACAGAGAAACATTCAGTACTTC. Protein product: CASSVAGQRNIQYF. The chain has TRBV6-1 and TRBJ2-4; a weak D match, TRBD2 (8 bases). CDR1 and CDR2 (germline): MNHNS, SASEGT. Trimming took off 4 bases at V and 6 bases at J, with 13 bases between the two ends. The CDR3 spans 14 residues.

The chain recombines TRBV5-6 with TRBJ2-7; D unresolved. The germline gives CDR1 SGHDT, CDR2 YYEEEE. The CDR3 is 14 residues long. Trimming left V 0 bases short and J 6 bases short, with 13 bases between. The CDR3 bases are TGTGCCAGCAGCTTGGCCTCATCCCTCCTCGAGCAGTACTTC. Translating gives CASSLASSLLEQYF.

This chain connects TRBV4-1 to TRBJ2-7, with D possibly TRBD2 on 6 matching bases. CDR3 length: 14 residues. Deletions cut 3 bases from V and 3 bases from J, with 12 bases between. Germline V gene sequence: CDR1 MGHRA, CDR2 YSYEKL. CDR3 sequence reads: CASSQVTGDYEQYF. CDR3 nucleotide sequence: TGCGCCAGCAGCCAGGTAACGGGGGACTACGAGCAGTACTTC.

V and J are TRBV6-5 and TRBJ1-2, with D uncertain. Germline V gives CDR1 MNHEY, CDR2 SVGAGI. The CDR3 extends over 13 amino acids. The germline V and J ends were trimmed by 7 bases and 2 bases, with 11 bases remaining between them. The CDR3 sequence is CASTEVKNYGYTF. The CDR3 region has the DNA TGTGCCAGCACCGAAGTTAAAAACTATGGCTACACCTTC.

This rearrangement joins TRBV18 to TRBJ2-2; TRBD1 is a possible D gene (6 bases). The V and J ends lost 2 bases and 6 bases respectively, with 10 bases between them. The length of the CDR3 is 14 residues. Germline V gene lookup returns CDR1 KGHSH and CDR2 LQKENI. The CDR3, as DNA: TGTGCCAGCTCACCAGAACAGGGCGCCGGGGAGCTGTTTTTT. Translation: CASSPEQGAGELFF.

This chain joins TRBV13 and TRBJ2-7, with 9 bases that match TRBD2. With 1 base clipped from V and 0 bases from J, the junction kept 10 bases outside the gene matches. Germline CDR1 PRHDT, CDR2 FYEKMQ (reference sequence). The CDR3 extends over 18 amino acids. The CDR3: CASSLEGRLAEPSYEQYF. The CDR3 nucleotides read TGTGCCAGCAGCTTAGAGGGTAGACTAGCGGAACCCTCCTACGAGCAGTACTTC.

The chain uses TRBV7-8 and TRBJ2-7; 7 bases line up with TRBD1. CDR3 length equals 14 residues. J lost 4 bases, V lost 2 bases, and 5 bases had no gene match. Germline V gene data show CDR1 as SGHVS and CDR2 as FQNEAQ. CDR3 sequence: CASSLRQGGYEQYF. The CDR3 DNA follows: TGTGCCAGCAGCTTAAGACAGGGTGGATACGAGCAGTACTTC.

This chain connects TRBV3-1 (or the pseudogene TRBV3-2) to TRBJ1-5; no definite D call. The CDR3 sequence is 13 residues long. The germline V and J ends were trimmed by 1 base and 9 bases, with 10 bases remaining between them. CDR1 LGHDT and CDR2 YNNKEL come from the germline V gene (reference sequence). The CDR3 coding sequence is TGTGCCAGCAGCCAAGGAGAGGTTCGGCCCCAGCATTTT. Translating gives CASSQGEVRPQHF.

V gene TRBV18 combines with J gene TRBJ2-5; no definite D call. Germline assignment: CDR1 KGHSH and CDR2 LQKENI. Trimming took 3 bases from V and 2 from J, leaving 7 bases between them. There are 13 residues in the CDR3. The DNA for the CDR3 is TGTGCCAGCTCACCCCGCCTTCAAGAGACCCAGTACTTC. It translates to CASSPRLQETQYF.

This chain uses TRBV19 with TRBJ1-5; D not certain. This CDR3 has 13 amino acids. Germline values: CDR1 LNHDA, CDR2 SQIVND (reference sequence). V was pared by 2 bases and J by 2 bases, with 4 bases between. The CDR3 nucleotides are TGTGCCAGTAGTATAATGGGCAATCAGCCCCAGCATTTT. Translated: CASSIMGNQPQHF.

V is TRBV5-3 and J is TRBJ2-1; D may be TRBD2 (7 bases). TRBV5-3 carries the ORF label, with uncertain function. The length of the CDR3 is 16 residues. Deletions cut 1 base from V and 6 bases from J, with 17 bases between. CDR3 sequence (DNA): TGTGCCAGAAGCTTGTGGTTTGGGGGGGCCGGCAATGAGCAGTTCTTC. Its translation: CARSLWFGGAGNEQFF.

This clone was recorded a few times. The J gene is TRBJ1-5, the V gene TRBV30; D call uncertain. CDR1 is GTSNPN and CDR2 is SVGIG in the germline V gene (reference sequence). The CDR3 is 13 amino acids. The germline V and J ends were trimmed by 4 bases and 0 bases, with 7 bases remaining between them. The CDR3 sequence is CAWTRNSNQPQHF. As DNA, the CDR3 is TGTGCCTGGACACGTAATAGCAATCAGCCCCAGCATTTT.

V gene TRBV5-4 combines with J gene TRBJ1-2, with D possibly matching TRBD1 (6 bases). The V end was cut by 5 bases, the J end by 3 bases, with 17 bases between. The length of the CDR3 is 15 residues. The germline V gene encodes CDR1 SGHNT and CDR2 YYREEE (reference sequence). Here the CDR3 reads CASSLGGGRDYGYTF. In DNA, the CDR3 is TGTGCCAGCAGTCTTGGGGGGGGCAGGGACTATGGCTACACCTTC.

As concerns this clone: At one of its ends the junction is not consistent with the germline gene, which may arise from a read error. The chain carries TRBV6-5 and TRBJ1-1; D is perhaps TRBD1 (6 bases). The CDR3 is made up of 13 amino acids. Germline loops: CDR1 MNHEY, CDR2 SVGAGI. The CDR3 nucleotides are TGTGCCAGCACTTACAGGGAGAACACTGAAGCTTTCTTT. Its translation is CASTYRENTEAFF.

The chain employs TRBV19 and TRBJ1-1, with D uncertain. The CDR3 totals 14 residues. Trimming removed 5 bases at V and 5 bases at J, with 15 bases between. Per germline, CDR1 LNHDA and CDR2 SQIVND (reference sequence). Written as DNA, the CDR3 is TGTGCCAGTAGTCTCAGTGCTCGAGGAACTGAAGCTTTCTTT. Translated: CASSLSARGTEAFF.

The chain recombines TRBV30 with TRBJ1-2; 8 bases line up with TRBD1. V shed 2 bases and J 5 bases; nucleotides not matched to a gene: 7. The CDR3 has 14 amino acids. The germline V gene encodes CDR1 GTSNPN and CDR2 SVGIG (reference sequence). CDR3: CAWSPTGTGYGYTF. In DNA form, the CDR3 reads TGTGCCTGGAGTCCGACAGGGACAGGTTATGGCTACACCTTC.

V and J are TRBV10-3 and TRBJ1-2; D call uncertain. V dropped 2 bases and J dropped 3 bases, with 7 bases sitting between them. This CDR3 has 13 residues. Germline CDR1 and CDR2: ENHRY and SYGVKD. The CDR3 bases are TGTGCCATCAGTGAGGTGTCAGACTATGGCTACACCTTC. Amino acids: CAISEVSDYGYTF.

The CDR3 bases are TGTGCCAGCACCTTAGGACAGGGGACCGGGGAGCTGTTTTTT. It yields the protein CASTLGQGTGELFF. The chain uses TRBV28 and TRBJ2-2; TRBD1 matches at 9 bases. With 7 bases clipped from V and 5 bases from J, the junction kept 5 bases outside the gene matches. Germline-derived CDR1 and CDR2 are MDHEN and SYDVKM. The CDR3 loop spans 14 amino acids.

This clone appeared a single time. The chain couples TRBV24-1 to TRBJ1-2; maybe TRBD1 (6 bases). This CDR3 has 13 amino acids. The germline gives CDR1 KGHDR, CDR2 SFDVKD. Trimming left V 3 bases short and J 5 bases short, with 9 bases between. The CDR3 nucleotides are TGTGCCACCAGTGATCCAGGGGATTATGGCTACACCTTC. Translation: CATSDPGDYGYTF.

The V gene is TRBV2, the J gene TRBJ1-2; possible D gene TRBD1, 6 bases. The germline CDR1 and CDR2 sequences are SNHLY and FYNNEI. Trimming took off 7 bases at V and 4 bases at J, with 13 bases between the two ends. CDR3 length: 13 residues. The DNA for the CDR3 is TGTGCCAGCACCGAGGGGGGTGCCTATGGCTACACCTTC. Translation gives CASTEGGAYGYTF.

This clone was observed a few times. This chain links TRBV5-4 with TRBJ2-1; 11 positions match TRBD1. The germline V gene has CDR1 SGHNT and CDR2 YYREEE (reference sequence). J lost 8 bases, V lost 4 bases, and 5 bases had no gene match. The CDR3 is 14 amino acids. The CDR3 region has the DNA TGTGCCAGCAGCACGGACAGGGGGCCCCATGAGCAGTTCTTC. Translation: CASSTDRGPHEQFF.

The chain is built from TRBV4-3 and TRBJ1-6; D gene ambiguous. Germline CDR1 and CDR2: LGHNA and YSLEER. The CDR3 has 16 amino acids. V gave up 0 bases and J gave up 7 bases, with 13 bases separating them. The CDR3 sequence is CASSQETGLINSPLHF. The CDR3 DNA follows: TGCGCCAGCAGCCAAGAGACGGGCCTGATCAATTCACCCCTCCACTTT.

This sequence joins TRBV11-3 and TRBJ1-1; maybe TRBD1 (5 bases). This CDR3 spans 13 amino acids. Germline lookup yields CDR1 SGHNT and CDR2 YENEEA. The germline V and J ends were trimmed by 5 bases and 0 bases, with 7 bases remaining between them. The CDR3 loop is CASSTTVNTEAFF. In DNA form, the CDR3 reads TGTGCCAGCAGCACGACAGTGAACACTGAAGCTTTCTTT.

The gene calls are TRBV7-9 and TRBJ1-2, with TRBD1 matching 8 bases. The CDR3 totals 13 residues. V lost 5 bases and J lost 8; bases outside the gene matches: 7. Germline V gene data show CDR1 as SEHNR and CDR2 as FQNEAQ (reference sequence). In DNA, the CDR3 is TGTGCCAGCAGCACAGGACAGGGTGACGGCTACACCTTC. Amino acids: CASSTGQGDGYTF.

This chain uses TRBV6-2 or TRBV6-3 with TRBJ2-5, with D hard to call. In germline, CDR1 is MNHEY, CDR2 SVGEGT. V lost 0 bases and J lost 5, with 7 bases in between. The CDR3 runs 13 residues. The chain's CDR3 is CASSYSLSETQYF. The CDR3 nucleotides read TGTGCCAGCAGTTACTCGCTATCGGAGACCCAGTACTTC.

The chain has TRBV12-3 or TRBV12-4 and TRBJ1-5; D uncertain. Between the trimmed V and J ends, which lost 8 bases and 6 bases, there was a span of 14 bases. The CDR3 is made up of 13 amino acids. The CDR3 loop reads CASRRSVAQPQHF. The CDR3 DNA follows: TGTGCCAGCCGGAGAAGCGTAGCTCAGCCCCAGCATTTT.

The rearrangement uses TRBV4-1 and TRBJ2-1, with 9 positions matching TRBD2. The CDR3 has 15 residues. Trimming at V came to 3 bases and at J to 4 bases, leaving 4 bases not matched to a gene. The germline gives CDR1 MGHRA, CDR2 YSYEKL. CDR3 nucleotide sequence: TGCGCCAGCAGCCAGCTAGCGGGGCAATACAATGAGCAGTTCTTC. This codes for CASSQLAGQYNEQFF.

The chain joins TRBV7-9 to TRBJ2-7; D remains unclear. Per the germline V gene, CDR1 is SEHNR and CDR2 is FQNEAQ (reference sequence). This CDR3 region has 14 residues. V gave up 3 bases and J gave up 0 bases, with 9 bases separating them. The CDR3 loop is CASSFVGYSYEQYF. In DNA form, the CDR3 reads TGTGCCAGCAGCTTCGTGGGATACTCCTACGAGCAGTACTTC.

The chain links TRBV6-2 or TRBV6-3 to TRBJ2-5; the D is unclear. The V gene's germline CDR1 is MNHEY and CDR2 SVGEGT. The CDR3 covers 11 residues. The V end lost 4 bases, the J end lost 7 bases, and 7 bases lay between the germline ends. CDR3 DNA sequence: TGTGCCAGCAGTTCCGCCGGGACCCAGTACTTC. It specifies CASSSAGTQYF.

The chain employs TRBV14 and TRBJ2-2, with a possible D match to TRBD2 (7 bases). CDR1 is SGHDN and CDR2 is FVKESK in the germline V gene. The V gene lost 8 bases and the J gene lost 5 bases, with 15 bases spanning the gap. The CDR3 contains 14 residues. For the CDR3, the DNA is TGTGCCAGCCGGGGGGCAGGAGGGACCGGGGAGCTGTTTTTT. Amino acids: CASRGAGGTGELFF.